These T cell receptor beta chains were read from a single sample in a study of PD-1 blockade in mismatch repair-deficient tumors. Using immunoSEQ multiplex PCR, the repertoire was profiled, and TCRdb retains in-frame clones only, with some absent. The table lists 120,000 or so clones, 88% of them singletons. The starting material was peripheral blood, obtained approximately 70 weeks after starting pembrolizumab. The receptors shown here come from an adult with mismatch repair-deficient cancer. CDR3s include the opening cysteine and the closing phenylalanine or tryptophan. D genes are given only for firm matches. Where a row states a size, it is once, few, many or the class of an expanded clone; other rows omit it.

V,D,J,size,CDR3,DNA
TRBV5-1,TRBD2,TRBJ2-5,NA,CASSLGGTSGRMETQYF,TGCGCCAGCAGCTTGGGAGGGACTAGCGGGAGGATGGAGACCCAGTACTTC
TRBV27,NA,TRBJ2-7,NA,CASSLSGIRSYEQYF,TGTGCCAGCAGTTTGAGCGGTATACGCTCCTACGAGCAGTACTTC
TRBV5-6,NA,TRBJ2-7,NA,CASSLERVDEQYF,TGTGCCAGCAGCTTGGAAAGGGTCGACGAGCAGTACTTC
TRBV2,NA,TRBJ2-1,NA,CASSDLGRSYGGLYNEQFF,TGTGCCAGCAGTGATTTAGGCAGAAGTTACGGGGGGCTTTACAATGAGCAGTTCTTC
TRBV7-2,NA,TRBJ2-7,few,CASSYLGGLGEQYF,TGTGCCAGCAGCTACCTGGGCGGGCTCGGCGAGCAGTACTTC
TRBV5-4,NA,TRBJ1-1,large,CASSLEGRGSNTEAFF,TGTGCCAGCAGCTTGGAAGGGCGGGGATCGAACACTGAAGCTTTCTTT
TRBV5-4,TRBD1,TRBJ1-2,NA,CASSFWTGDGGGYTF,TGTGCCAGCAGCTTTTGGACAGGGGATGGTGGTGGCTACACCTTC
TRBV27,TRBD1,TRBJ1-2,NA,CASSGQGDYGYTF,TGTGCCAGCAGCGGACAGGGTGACTATGGCTACACCTTC
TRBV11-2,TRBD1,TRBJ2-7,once,CASTEGAADEQYF,TGTGCCAGCACCGAGGGGGCGGCTGACGAGCAGTACTTC
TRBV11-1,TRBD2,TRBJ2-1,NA,CASSLLAGDLDEQFF,TGTGCCAGCAGCTTACTAGCGGGAGATCTCGATGAGCAGTTCTTC
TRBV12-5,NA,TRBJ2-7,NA,CASAGEERDYYEQYF,TGTGCTAGTGCGGGGGAGGAGCGAGATTACTACGAGCAGTACTTC
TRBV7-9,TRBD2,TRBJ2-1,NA,CASSSSHRSGSYNEQFF,TGTGCCAGCAGCTCATCTCACCGAAGCGGGAGCTACAATGAGCAGTTCTTC
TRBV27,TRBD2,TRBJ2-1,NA,CASSLVGRAGNEQFF,TGTGCCAGCAGTTTAGTAGGGAGGGCCGGGAATGAGCAGTTCTTC
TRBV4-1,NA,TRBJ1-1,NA,CASSQGPLNTEAFF,TGCGCCAGCAGCCAAGGCCCTCTGAACACTGAAGCTTTCTTT
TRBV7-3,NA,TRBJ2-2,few,CASSLTGELFF,TGTGCCAGCAGCTTAACCGGGGAGCTGTTTTTT
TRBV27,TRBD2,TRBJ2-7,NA,CASSPLIAGQTYEQYF,TGTGCCAGCAGTCCTTTGATAGCGGGACAAACCTACGAGCAGTACTTC
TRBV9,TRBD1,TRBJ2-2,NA,CASDRGQNTGELFF,TGTGCCAGTGACAGGGGACAGAACACCGGGGAGCTGTTTTTT
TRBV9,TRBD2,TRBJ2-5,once,CASSRSGAKQETQYF,TGTGCCAGCAGCCGTAGCGGGGCTAAGCAAGAGACCCAGTACTTC
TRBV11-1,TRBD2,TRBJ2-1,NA,CASSPSGTSGNEQFF,TGTGCCAGCAGCCCTAGTGGGACTAGCGGAAATGAGCAGTTCTTC
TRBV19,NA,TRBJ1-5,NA,CASSIASSRYSNQPQHF,TGTGCCAGTAGTATAGCTTCATCCAGATATAGCAATCAGCCCCAGCATTTT
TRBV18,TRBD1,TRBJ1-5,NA,CASSQTGASNQPQHF,TGTGCCAGCTCACAGACAGGGGCGAGCAATCAGCCCCAGCATTTT
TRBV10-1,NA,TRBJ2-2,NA,CASRLGTNTGELFF,TGCGCCAGCCGTCTCGGGACGAACACCGGGGAGCTGTTTTTT
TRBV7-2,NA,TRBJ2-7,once,CASSLIGGREQYF,TGTGCCAGCAGCTTAATCGGCGGCCGCGAGCAGTACTTC
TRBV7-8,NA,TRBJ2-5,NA,CASSWIADLQETQYF,TGTGCCAGCAGCTGGATAGCGGACCTCCAAGAGACCCAGTACTTC
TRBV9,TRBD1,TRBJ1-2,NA,CASSAGTGPGYGYTF,TGTGCCAGCAGCGCCGGGACAGGGCCGGGCTATGGCTACACCTTC
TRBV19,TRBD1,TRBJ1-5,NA,CASSIDGRGQLQPQHF,TGTGCCAGTAGTATAGACGGCAGGGGGCAACTTCAGCCCCAGCATTTT
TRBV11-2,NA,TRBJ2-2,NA,CASSRIGISAYTGELFF,TGTGCCAGCAGCCGTATTGGGATCAGCGCGTACACCGGGGAGCTGTTTTTT
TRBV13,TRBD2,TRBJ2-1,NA,CASSVLHRRLAYNEQFF,TGTGCCAGCAGCGTACTCCACCGTAGACTAGCTTACAATGAGCAGTTCTTC
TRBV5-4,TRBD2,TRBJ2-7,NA,CASSLGPGGEQYF,TGTGCCAGCAGCTTAGGGCCGGGGGGCGAGCAGTACTTC
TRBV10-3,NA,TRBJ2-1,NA,CAISEGQVGKSEQFF,TGTGCCATCAGTGAGGGGCAGGTTGGAAAATCTGAGCAGTTCTTC
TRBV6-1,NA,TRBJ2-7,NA,CASSEIQAGPYEQYF,TGTGCCAGCAGTGAAATTCAGGCGGGCCCCTACGAGCAGTACTTC
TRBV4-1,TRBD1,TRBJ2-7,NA,CASGTGLPDEQYF,TGCGCCAGCGGGACAGGGCTACCGGACGAGCAGTACTTC
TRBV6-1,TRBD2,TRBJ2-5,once,CASSELAAQETQYF,TGTGCCAGCAGTGAACTAGCGGCCCAAGAGACCCAGTACTTC
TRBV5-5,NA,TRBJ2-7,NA,CASSLRQNYEQYF,TGTGCCAGCAGCCTCCGACAGAACTACGAGCAGTACTTC
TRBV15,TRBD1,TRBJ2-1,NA,CATSRTRTGGNNEQFF,TGTGCCACCAGCAGAACACGGACAGGGGGTAACAATGAGCAGTTCTTC
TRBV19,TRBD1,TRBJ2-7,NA,CASILITRWDRVKYEQYF,TGTGCCAGTATCCTCATCACCCGGTGGGACAGGGTTAAATACGAGCAGTACTTC
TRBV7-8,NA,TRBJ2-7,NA,CASSFNRNYEQYF,TGTGCCAGCAGCTTCAACAGAAACTACGAGCAGTACTTC
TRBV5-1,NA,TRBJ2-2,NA,CASSLAGLAPYTGELFF,TGCGCCAGCAGCTTGGCGGGTCTAGCTCCGTACACCGGGGAGCTGTTTTTT
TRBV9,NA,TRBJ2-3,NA,CASSVSGGGSTDTQYF,TGTGCCAGCAGCGTATCCGGCGGGGGCAGCACAGATACGCAGTATTTT
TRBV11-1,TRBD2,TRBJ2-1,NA,CASSLVVGTSNHEQFF,TGTGCCAGCAGCTTAGTTGTTGGGACTAGTAATCATGAGCAGTTCTTC
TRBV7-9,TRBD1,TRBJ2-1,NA,CASSLDGRQGKYNEQFF,TGTGCCAGCAGCTTAGATGGGCGACAGGGGAAATACAATGAGCAGTTCTTC
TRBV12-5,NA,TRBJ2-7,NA,CASGLWAHEQYF,TGTGCTAGTGGTTTGTGGGCCCACGAGCAGTACTTC
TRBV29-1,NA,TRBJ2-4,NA,CSVLGPSRANIQYF,TGCAGCGTGCTGGGGCCGTCCAGGGCTAACATTCAGTACTTC
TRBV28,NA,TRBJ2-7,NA,CATYGATSYEQYF,TGTGCCACATACGGGGCCACCTCCTACGAGCAGTACTTC
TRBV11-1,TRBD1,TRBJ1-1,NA,CASSLEGAVTEAFF,TGTGCCAGCAGCTTAGAGGGGGCCGTCACTGAAGCTTTCTTT